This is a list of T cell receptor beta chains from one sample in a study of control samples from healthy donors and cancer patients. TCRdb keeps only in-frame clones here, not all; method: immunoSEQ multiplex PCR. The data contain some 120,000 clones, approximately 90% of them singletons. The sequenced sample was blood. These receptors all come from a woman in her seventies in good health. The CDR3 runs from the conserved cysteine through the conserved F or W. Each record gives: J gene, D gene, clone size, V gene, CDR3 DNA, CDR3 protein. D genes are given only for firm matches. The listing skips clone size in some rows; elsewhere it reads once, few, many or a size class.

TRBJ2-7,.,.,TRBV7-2,TGTGCCAGCAGCATCATATGGGGCGAGCAGTACTTC,CASSIIWGEQYF
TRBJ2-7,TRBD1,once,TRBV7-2,TGTGCCAGCAGCTTTAGTGAGACAGGGGCCTACGAGCAGTACTTC,CASSFSETGAYEQYF
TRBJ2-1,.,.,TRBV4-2,TGTGCCAGCAGCCAAGAGGGCCCCAATGAGCAGTTCTTC,CASSQEGPNEQFF
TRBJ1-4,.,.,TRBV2,TGTGCCAGCAGAGAATTAGAGGAGGGAGAAAAACTGTTTTTT,CASRELEEGEKLFF
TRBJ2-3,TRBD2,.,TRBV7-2,TGTGCCAGCAGCTTAGACAGACTAGCGGGGGGGTCCGATACGCAGTATTTT,CASSLDRLAGGSDTQYF
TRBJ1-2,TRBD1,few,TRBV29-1,TGCAGCGTTGAGGGGCCTGACAGGGACCTACATGGCTACACCTTC,CSVEGPDRDLHGYTF
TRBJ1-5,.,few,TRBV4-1,TGCGCCAGCAGCCAAGATCGGGGTCCGGGTCCCCAGCATTTT,CASSQDRGPGPQHF
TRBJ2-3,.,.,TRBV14,TGTGCCAGCAGCCAAGATTGGGCTAGCACAGATACGCAGTATTTT,CASSQDWASTDTQYF
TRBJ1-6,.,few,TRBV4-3,TGCGCCAGCAGCCAGACGGGGGGGCGAAATTCACCCCTCCACTTT,CASSQTGGRNSPLHF
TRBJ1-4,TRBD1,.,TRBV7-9,TGTGCCAGCAGCCTCGCCGGGACAGGGGGCTTAACTAATGAAAAACTGTTTTTT,CASSLAGTGGLTNEKLFF
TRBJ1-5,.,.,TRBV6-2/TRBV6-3,TGTGCCAGCAGTTCCCAAATGACGCTTCAGCCCCAGCATTTT,CASSSQMTLQPQHF
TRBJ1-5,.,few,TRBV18,TGTGCCAGCTCTTCGGTCGTGCAGGGGTTGGGCAATCAGCCCCAGCATTTT,CASSSVVQGLGNQPQHF
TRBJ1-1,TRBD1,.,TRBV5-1,TGCGCCAGCAGCCGGGACAGGGGAAACCTTGAAGCTTTCTTT,CASSRDRGNLEAFF
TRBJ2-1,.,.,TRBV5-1,TGCGCCAGCAGCTTCATCCCAGACAATGAGCAGTTCTTC,CASSFIPDNEQFF